This T cell receptor (beta chain) stems from a study of human T cells and chemical hapten exposure. Study-wide results and caveats: Expanded TCR sets contained significantly more large CDR3 similarity clusters than controls.

Noted time point: pre-sensitization, week 0. Specified treatment: therapeutic diphenylcyclopropenone sensitization with weekly scalp DPC. Trimming took 4 bases from V and 6 from J; bases not matched to a gene: 13. The CDR3 is 16 amino acids. Germline V gene sequence: CDR1 MGHRA, CDR2 YSYEKL. One entry per CDR3 protein, called by TCRdb with MiXCR from the RACE reads. The sample consists of under 45,000 distinct CDR3 sequences, 10% to 13% of them appearing once. Notes on this clonotype: The antigen is undetermined.

The V call is TRBV4-1, the J call TRBJ1-2, with 8 bases identical to TRBD1. The sequence was obtained from a man between 25 and 39 years old with alopecia areata. Some clones in this sample may be carry-over from other donors' samples. The material sequenced was whole blood, taken in connection with sensitization to the hapten diphenylcyclopropenone (DPC). CDR3 residues: CASSPKIVQGADGYTF. CDR3 DNA: TGCGCCAGCAGCCCCAAGATAGTCCAGGGGGCAGATGGCTACACCTTC.